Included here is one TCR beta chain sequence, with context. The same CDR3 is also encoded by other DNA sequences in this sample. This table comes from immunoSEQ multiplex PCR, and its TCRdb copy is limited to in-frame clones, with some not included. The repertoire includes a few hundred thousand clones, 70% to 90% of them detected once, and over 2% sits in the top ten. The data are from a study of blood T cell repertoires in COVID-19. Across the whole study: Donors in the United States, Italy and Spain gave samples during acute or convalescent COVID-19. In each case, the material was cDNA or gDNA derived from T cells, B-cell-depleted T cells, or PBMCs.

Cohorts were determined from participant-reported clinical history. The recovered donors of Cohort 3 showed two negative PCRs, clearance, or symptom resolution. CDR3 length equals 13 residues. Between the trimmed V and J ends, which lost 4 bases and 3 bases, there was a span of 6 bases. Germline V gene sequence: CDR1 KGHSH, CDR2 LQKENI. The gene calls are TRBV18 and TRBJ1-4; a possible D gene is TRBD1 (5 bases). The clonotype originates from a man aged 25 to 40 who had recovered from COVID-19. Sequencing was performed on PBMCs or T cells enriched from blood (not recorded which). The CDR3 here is CASSRGANEKLFF. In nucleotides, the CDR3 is TGTGCCAGCTCACGGGGGGCTAATGAAAAACTGTTTTTT.